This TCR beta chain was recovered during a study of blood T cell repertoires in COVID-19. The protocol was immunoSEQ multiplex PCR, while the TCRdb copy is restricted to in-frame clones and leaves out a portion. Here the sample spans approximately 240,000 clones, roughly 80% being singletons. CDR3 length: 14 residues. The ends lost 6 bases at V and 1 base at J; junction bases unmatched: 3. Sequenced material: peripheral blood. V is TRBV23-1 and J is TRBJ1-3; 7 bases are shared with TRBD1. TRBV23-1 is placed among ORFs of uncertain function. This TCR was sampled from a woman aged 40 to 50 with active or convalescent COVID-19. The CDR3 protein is CASSQGGSGNTIYF. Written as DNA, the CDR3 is TGCGCCAGCAGCCAGGGGGGTTCTGGAAACACCATATATTTT.